A single sample gave rise to the 30 T cell receptor beta chains below, sequenced in a study of graft-versus-host responses after intestinal transplantation. Their antigens remain unidentified. Profiled with immunoSEQ multiplex PCR; TCRdb holds only in-frame clones, not every one. In the table there are about 93,000 clones, 85% to 95% of which are singletons. The sample was unstimulated CD8+ T cells sorted from spleen or lymph node cells, taken before intestinal transplant. The source is a human donor who received an intestinal transplant.

CDR3 coding DNA: TGTGCCAGCAGTGAAGGATGGGTCGGGAGGGTACCATACAATGAGCAGTTCTTC. Protein product: CASSEGWVGRVPYNEQFF. The genes are TRBV2 and TRBJ2-1, with TRBD2 matching over 8 bases. The CDR3 runs 18 residues. Germline assignment: CDR1 SNHLY and CDR2 FYNNEI. V shed 1 base and J 4 bases; nucleotides not matched to a gene: 12.

This clone has just one count. The V call is TRBV19, the J call TRBJ1-3; tentatively, D is TRBD1 (5 bases). Trimming pared 0 bases from V and 4 bases from J, leaving 10 bases between. The CDR3 extends over 15 amino acids. CDR1 is LNHDA, CDR2 SQIVND, per germline (reference sequence). DNA of the CDR3: TGTGCCAGTAGTATAGACGGGACTATGGGAAACACCATATATTTT. This translates into CASSIDGTMGNTIYF.

The chain is built from TRBV4-3 and TRBJ1-1; 9 bases map to TRBD1. CDR1 and CDR2 (germline): LGHNA, YSLEER. CDR3 size: 20 residues. The V gene end was trimmed by 0 bases and the J gene end by 3 bases; junction bases not matched to a gene: 17. For the CDR3, the DNA is TGCGCCAGCAGCCAAGATCGTGTAGTGGGGACAGGGCGAGGAGACACTGAAGCTTTCTTT. This translates into CASSQDRVVGTGRGDTEAFF.

The V call is TRBV4-1, the J call TRBJ2-7; tentatively, D is TRBD1 (6 bases). The V and J ends lost 1 base and 2 bases respectively, with 12 bases between them. The CDR3 has 15 amino acids. The germline gives CDR1 MGHRA, CDR2 YSYEKL. The CDR3 DNA reads as TGCGCCAGCAGCCAAGTAGAGACAGGAGCCTACGAGCAGTACTTC. Its translation: CASSQVETGAYEQYF.

CDR3 coding DNA: TGTGCCAGCAGCCAGGAGGACGGCCCTAACTATGGCTACACCTTC. Translation gives CASSQEDGPNYGYTF. V gene TRBV4-2 combines with J gene TRBJ1-2; D remains ambiguous. Trimming pared 3 bases from V and 0 bases from J, leaving 11 bases between. Germline-derived CDR1 and CDR2 are LGHNA and YNFKEQ. This CDR3 has 15 amino acids.

In its sample, this clone was seen once. The J gene is TRBJ2-1, the V gene TRBV4-1; D is ambiguous. In germline, CDR1 is MGHRA, CDR2 YSYEKL. The CDR3 is made up of 18 amino acids. Trimming shortened V by 2 bases and J by 0 bases, and 17 bases separated the two germline ends. CDR3 bases: TGCGCCAGCAGCCAACCACGCATAGAGGAGCGCTCCTACAATGAGCAGTTCTTC. Its translation is CASSQPRIEERSYNEQFF.

On this clone: This CDR3 is also generated by other DNA sequences in the sample. V and J are TRBV27 and TRBJ2-7; D is perhaps TRBD1 (5 bases). The ends were cut back, 0 bases at V and 2 bases at J, with 8 bases in the middle. Germline V gene data show CDR1 as MNHEY and CDR2 as SMNVEV (reference sequence). CDR3 length: 14 amino acids. The CDR3 loop reads CASSLSGPTYEQYF. The CDR3 DNA reads TGTGCCAGCAGTTTATCGGGGCCCACCTACGAGCAGTACTTC.

The chain couples TRBV7-6 to TRBJ2-2; 9 nucleotides agree with TRBD2. The CDR3 runs to 17 residues. Germline lookup yields CDR1 SGHVS and CDR2 FNYEAQ. Trimming at V came to 1 base and at J to 5 bases, leaving 8 bases not matched to a gene. In nucleotides, the CDR3 is TGTGCCAGCAGCTTAGTGGTGCGGGAGGGCCGGACCGGGGAGCTGTTTTTT. Translation: CASSLVVREGRTGELFF.

The chain couples TRBV9 to TRBJ2-7; 11 nucleotides match TRBD2. The CDR3 covers 15 residues. Trimming cost V 0 bases and J 1 base; bases outside gene matches: 0. Germline V gene sequence: CDR1 SGDLS, CDR2 YYNGEE. Here the CDR3 reads CASSVGLAGSYEQYF. CDR3 nucleotides: TGTGCCAGCAGCGTAGGACTAGCGGGGTCCTACGAGCAGTACTTC.

The chain joins TRBV2 to TRBJ1-1; a possible D gene is TRBD1 (5 bases). V lost 4 bases and J lost 1, with 13 bases in between. The CDR3 totals 15 residues. Germline V lookup: CDR1 SNHLY, CDR2 FYNNEI. This chain's CDR3 is CASSVGRVGNTEAFF. CDR3 nucleotide sequence: TGTGCCAGCAGTGTAGGCAGGGTCGGGAACACTGAAGCTTTCTTT.

V gene TRBV28 combines with J gene TRBJ2-7, with TRBD2 identical over 9 bases. J was trimmed by 2 bases and V by 5 bases; bases with no gene match: 22. This CDR3 spans 20 amino acids. Germline lookup yields CDR1 MDHEN and CDR2 SYDVKM. CDR3: CASSPVTDPVGTSLPYEQYF. The CDR3 DNA reads as TGTGCCAGCAGTCCCGTAACAGACCCAGTAGGGACTAGCCTTCCCTACGAGCAGTACTTC.

The chain has TRBV5-4 and TRBJ2-7, with D possibly matching TRBD1 (5 bases). This CDR3 contains 14 residues. Germline CDR1 reads SGHNT; CDR2 reads YYREEE (reference sequence). V was cut by 0 bases and J by 5 bases, with 12 bases left in between. In DNA, the CDR3 is TGTGCCAGCAGCTTGGGGGCCAGGGCTAACGAGCAGTACTTC. Encoded protein: CASSLGARANEQYF.

V usage is TRBV9 and J usage is TRBJ2-1, with TRBD2 identical over 9 bases. Germline V CDR1 and CDR2: SGDLS, YYNGEE. This CDR3 comprises 18 residues. Trimming at V came to 6 bases and at J to 1 base, leaving 14 bases not matched to a gene. The CDR3 reads CASKVERGARRSYNEQFF. The DNA for the CDR3 is TGTGCCAGCAAGGTGGAGCGGGGGGCCCGCCGTTCCTACAATGAGCAGTTCTTC.

The chain is built from TRBV27 and TRBJ1-6; D is undetermined. Per the germline V gene, CDR1 is MNHEY and CDR2 is SMNVEV (reference sequence). This CDR3 has 12 residues. Trimming removed 3 bases from V and 9 bases from J, with 6 bases in between. The CDR3 reads CASSFSGSPLHF. Written as DNA, the CDR3 is TGTGCCAGCAGTTTCTCGGGTTCACCCCTCCACTTT.

This clone was seen only once. This chain uses TRBV11-2 with TRBJ2-4; TRBD2 matches 9 bases. J lost 8 bases, V lost 0 bases, and 8 bases had no gene match. CDR1 and CDR2 from the germline V gene are SGHAT and FQNNGV. The CDR3 is made up of 16 amino acids. The CDR3 is CASSLDRSGRRDIQYF. The CDR3, as DNA: TGTGCCAGCAGCTTAGATCGAAGCGGGAGGCGAGACATTCAGTACTTC.

The chain couples TRBV30 to TRBJ2-7; a weak D match, TRBD2 (7 bases). The length of the CDR3 is 14 residues. CDR1 is GTSNPN, CDR2 SVGIG, per germline (reference sequence). With 0 bases removed from V and 1 base from J, the gap between germline ends came to 10 bases. The CDR3 DNA reads TGTGCCTGGAGTGTAGGGGGGGCATCCTACGAGCAGTACTTC. It translates to CAWSVGGASYEQYF.

The chain carries TRBV11-2 and TRBJ1-1; TRBD1 is a possible D gene (6 bases). This CDR3 is 17 amino acids long. The V end was cut by 6 bases, the J end by 6 bases, with 26 bases between. Germline V gene data show CDR1 as SGHAT and CDR2 as FQNNGV. The CDR3 loop reads CASRFGGGGELVAEAFF. CDR3 nucleotides: TGTGCCAGCAGGTTTGGGGGCGGGGGCGAGTTAGTTGCTGAAGCTTTCTTT.

This clone was found once. V is TRBV4-3 and J is TRBJ2-7, with 11 bases fitting TRBD2. The CDR3 is made up of 16 amino acids. The junction had 6 bases not matched to a gene; V was cut back by 1 base and J by 4 bases. Germline V gene sequence: CDR1 LGHNA, CDR2 YSLEER. The DNA for the CDR3 is TGCGCCAGCAGCCAAGTGCTAGCGGGGGGCCGTTACGAGCAGTACTTC. This translates into CASSQVLAGGRYEQYF.

The rearrangement joins TRBV5-1 to TRBJ2-2; 9 bases line up with TRBD1. The CDR3 is 16 amino acids. Trimming removed 4 bases from V and 3 bases from J; junction bases left unmatched: 7. The germline V gene has CDR1 SGHRS and CDR2 YFSETQ. The CDR3 spells CASSPPGQGYTGELFF. In DNA form, the CDR3 reads TGCGCCAGCAGCCCGCCGGGACAGGGTTACACCGGGGAGCTGTTTTTT.

The chain links TRBV11-2 to TRBJ2-5; 7 bases map to TRBD2. This CDR3 is 16 amino acids long. CDR1 and CDR2 (germline): SGHAT, FQNNGV. Trimming cost V 5 bases and J 4 bases; bases outside gene matches: 13. The CDR3 DNA sequence: TGTGCCAGCAGCCTAACTAGCGCGGGTGGCTCAGAGACCCAGTACTTC. It yields the protein CASSLTSAGGSETQYF.

The CDR3 here is CAWNGGDYNEQFF. In DNA form, the CDR3 reads TGTGCCTGGAACGGCGGGGACTACAATGAGCAGTTCTTC. The chain recombines TRBV30 with TRBJ2-1; possibly TRBD2 for D (6 bases). The CDR3 spans 13 residues. The germline gives CDR1 GTSNPN, CDR2 SVGIG (reference sequence). Trimming removed 4 bases at V and 3 bases at J, with 10 bases between. The full variable domain, completed using reference TRBV30 and TRBJ2-1, is SQTIHQWPATLVQPVGSPLSLECTVEGTSNPNLYWYRQAAGRGLQLLFYSVGIGQISSEVPQNLSASRPQDRQFILSSKKLLLSDSGFYLCAWNGGDYNEQFFGPGTRLTVL.

This clone was seen just once. The rearrangement joins TRBV10-2 to TRBJ2-7, with TRBD2 as a possible D gene (6 bases). CDR1 is WSHSY and CDR2 is SAAADI in the germline V gene. Deletions cut 6 bases from V and 2 bases from J, with 29 bases between. CDR3 length: 19 amino acids. CDR3 sequence: CASRGYFGGSEKTPYEQYF. CDR3 DNA sequence: TGCGCCAGCAGGGGATACTTCGGGGGAAGCGAAAAAACTCCCTACGAGCAGTACTTC.

The rearrangement links TRBV30 to TRBJ2-2, with no clear D. This CDR3 comprises 13 residues. Deletions cut 2 bases from V and 4 bases from J, with 8 bases between. Germline CDR1 and CDR2: GTSNPN and SVGIG (reference sequence). The CDR3 DNA follows: TGTGCCTGGAGTTGGGCAGCCACCGGGGAGCTGTTTTTT. This gives the protein CAWSWAATGELFF.

The chain combines TRBV4-3 with TRBJ2-1, with a weak D call TRBD2 (7 bases). This CDR3 comprises 18 residues. Trimming took 1 base from V and 3 from J, leaving 19 bases between them. Germline lookup yields CDR1 LGHNA and CDR2 YSLEER. Here the CDR3 DNA reads TGCGCCAGCAGCCAAGTACATAGGGGGGGGCAGGACTACAATGAGCAGTTCTTC. Protein: CASSQVHRGGQDYNEQFF.

DNA of the CDR3: TGTGCCAGTAGTTGGGGGCCGTCCGGGCCATATAGCAATCAGCCCCAGCATTTT. Its protein product is CASSWGPSGPYSNQPQHF. This sequence joins TRBV19 and TRBJ1-5, with a weak D call TRBD1 (6 bases). From germline, CDR1 is LNHDA and CDR2 SQIVND (reference sequence). This CDR3 is built from 18 residues. Trimming left V 5 bases short and J 0 bases short, with 20 bases between.

The genes are TRBV30 and TRBJ2-7; 7 bases fit TRBD1. Trimming removed 2 bases from V and 0 bases from J; junction bases left unmatched: 4. Germline CDR1 GTSNPN, CDR2 SVGIG (reference sequence). The CDR3 consists of 14 residues. CDR3 sequence reads: CAWSPAGGSYEQYF. The CDR3 DNA sequence: TGTGCCTGGAGTCCGGCAGGGGGCTCCTACGAGCAGTACTTC.

The CDR3 DNA sequence: TGTGCCAGCAGCTTAGACATAACAGGCGTCTATGGCTACACCTTC. It codes for CASSLDITGVYGYTF. The J gene is TRBJ1-2, the V gene TRBV11-2, with D possibly TRBD1 on 5 matching bases. The CDR3 contains 15 residues. The germline gives CDR1 SGHAT, CDR2 FQNNGV. The V end lost 0 bases, the J end lost 4 bases, and 12 bases lay between the germline ends. Full variable domain (rest looked up from reference TRBV11-2 and TRBJ1-2): EAGVAQSPRYKIIEKRQSVAFWCNPISGHATLYWYQQILGQGPKLLIQFQNNGVVDDSQLPKDRFSAERLKGVDSTLKIQPAKLEDSAVYLCASSLDITGVYGYTFGSGTRLTVV.

The V call is TRBV5-6, the J call TRBJ2-7; possible D gene TRBD2, 6 bases. Germline assignment: CDR1 SGHDT and CDR2 YYEEEE. The CDR3 has 15 residues. V was trimmed by 4 bases and J by 3 bases, leaving 17 bases between them. CDR3 loop: CASSVFGSGGYEQYF. The CDR3 nucleotides read TGTGCCAGCAGCGTTTTTGGTAGCGGAGGCTACGAGCAGTACTTC.

This clone was counted a single time. The V gene is TRBV20-1, the J gene TRBJ1-1; D uncertain. With 3 bases removed from V and 10 bases from J, the gap between germline ends came to 9 bases. Per the germline V gene, CDR1 is DFQATT and CDR2 is SNEGSKA (reference sequence). The CDR3 spans 10 residues. CDR3 sequence (DNA): TGCAGTGCTAGGCACGGTCGAGCTTTCTTT. Protein sequence: CSARHGRAFF.

There are a few counts of this clone. The chain recombines TRBV6-5 with TRBJ1-3, with TRBD1 matching over 7 bases. In germline, CDR1 is MNHEY, CDR2 SVGAGI. Trimming took 4 bases from V and 2 from J; bases not matched to a gene: 2. This CDR3 spans 14 amino acids. CDR3 loop: CASSSTGAGNTIYF. The CDR3 region has the DNA TGTGCCAGCAGTTCCACAGGGGCTGGAAACACCATATATTTT.